The 10 T cell receptor beta chains presented below share a single source sample, sequenced in a study of T cell clones after liver transplantation. Sequencing was performed with immunoSEQ multiplex PCR; in TCRdb, only in-frame clones are kept and a portion is missing. The sample shows around 110,000 clones, roughly nine tenths of them seen only once. The sample was CD4+ T cells from blood, taken 12 months after liver transplant. The source of these receptors is a human patient who received a liver transplant. The graft donor may be the source of some T cells.

This rearrangement joins TRBV5-1 to TRBJ1-1; weak D call: TRBD1 (6 bases). The CDR3 runs 14 residues. The V end was cut by 4 bases, the J end by 4 bases, with 14 bases between. Germline loops: CDR1 SGHRS, CDR2 YFSETQ. The CDR3 region has the DNA TGCGCCAGCAGCCAACAGGGATCAGGCACTGAAGCTTTCTTT. Its protein product is CASSQQGSGTEAFF.

The chain uses TRBV11-2 and TRBJ2-7; no clear D gene. CDR3 length: 11 residues. CDR1 and CDR2 from the germline V gene are SGHAT and FQNNGV. With 5 bases removed from V and 0 bases from J, the gap between germline ends came to 2 bases. CDR3 loop: CASSPSYEQYF. CDR3 bases: TGTGCCAGCAGCCCCTCCTACGAGCAGTACTTC.

The rearrangement links TRBV2 to TRBJ2-7; D is uncertain. The CDR3 sequence is 12 residues long. The germline gives CDR1 SNHLY, CDR2 FYNNEI. Trimming pared 4 bases from V and 3 bases from J, leaving 7 bases between. The CDR3 here is CASSANDYEQYF. CDR3 nucleotides: TGTGCCAGCAGTGCTAATGACTACGAGCAGTACTTC.

The rearrangement joins TRBV2 to TRBJ1-5; the match to TRBD1 covers 9 bases. The V and J ends lost 7 bases and 6 bases, in that order; junction bases with no gene match: 4. Germline CDR1 reads SNHLY; CDR2 reads FYNNEI. This CDR3 is 13 amino acids long. The DNA of the CDR3 is TGTGCCAGCAAAACAGGGGGCGGTCAGCCCCAGCATTTT. Translation gives CASKTGGGQPQHF.

The J gene is TRBJ2-2, the V gene TRBV28; 10 bases are a match to TRBD1. The CDR3 extends over 17 amino acids. Trimming took 1 base from V and 6 from J; bases not matched to a gene: 8. CDR1 is MDHEN, CDR2 SYDVKM, per germline. The CDR3 loop is CASSLSPGDRGSGELFF. The DNA of the CDR3 is TGTGCCAGCAGTTTATCTCCAGGGGACAGGGGTTCCGGGGAGCTGTTTTTT.

This chain joins TRBV6-6 and TRBJ2-7; 11 nucleotides align to TRBD2. The CDR3 runs to 14 residues. With V trimmed by 10 bases and J by 2 bases, 7 bases remained unmatched. Per the germline V gene, CDR1 is MNHNY and CDR2 is SVGAGI (reference sequence). The CDR3 DNA reads as TGTGCCACCGCTACTAGCGGGAGCCCCTACGAGCAGTACTTC. Its protein product is CATATSGSPYEQYF.

V gene TRBV6-6 combines with J gene TRBJ2-7; D uncertain. V was shortened by 4 bases and J by 9 bases, with 19 bases between the two germline ends. The CDR3 extends over 14 amino acids. Germline values: CDR1 MNHNY, CDR2 SVGAGI (reference sequence). For the CDR3, the DNA is TGTGCCAGCAGTTCAACCTTTAGGCCAGGCGGGCAGTACTTC. Protein: CASSSTFRPGGQYF.

The genes are TRBV19 and TRBJ2-1; TRBD2 aligns across 9 bases. The CDR3 has 13 amino acids. Germline V gives CDR1 LNHDA, CDR2 SQIVND (reference sequence). The V segment lost 8 bases and the J segment 6 bases; nucleotides outside the gene matches: 5. The chain's CDR3 is CASGTSRRNEQFF. DNA for the CDR3: TGTGCCAGTGGGACTAGCCGACGCAATGAGCAGTTCTTC. The whole variable domain, remainder taken from reference TRBV19 and TRBJ2-1, is DGGITQSPKYLFRKEGQNVTLSCEQNLNHDAMYWYRQDPGQGLRLIYYSQIVNDFQKGDIAEGYSVSREKKESFPLTVTSAQKNPTAFYLCASGTSRRNEQFFGPGTRLTVL.

This chain's CDR3 is CASSYYVGNEQFF. In nucleotides, the CDR3 is TGTGCCAGCAGTTACTATGTGGGCAATGAGCAGTTCTTC. The chain joins TRBV6-5 to TRBJ2-1; D is uncertain. Germline V gene sequence: CDR1 MNHEY, CDR2 SVGAGI. Trimming stripped 1 base from V and 6 bases from J, with 7 bases between. This CDR3 is built from 13 residues.

This chain connects TRBV6-1 to TRBJ2-5; unclear D gene. The CDR3 contains 14 residues. Trimming took 2 bases from V and 0 from J, leaving 7 bases between them. CDR1 and CDR2 (germline): MNHNS, SASEGT. The CDR3 here is CASSELGNQETQYF. The CDR3 DNA reads TGTGCCAGCAGTGAACTAGGGAACCAAGAGACCCAGTACTTC.